The rows below give T cell receptor beta chains drawn from one sample of a study of radiotherapy plus CTLA-4 blockade in lung cancer. Some clones are missing from TCRdb's copy, which holds only in-frame ones; the method was immunoSEQ multiplex PCR. The table has approximately 52,000 clones, about 76% seen once. The sequencing here drew on peripheral blood, taken from a patient treated with radiotherapy plus ipilimumab. The receptors shown here come from a human donor with non-small cell lung cancer whose response to radiotherapy plus ipilimumab could not be evaluated. Each CDR3 is given with its conserved first and last residue. The D gene is left open where the match is weak. Clone size is stated in some rows and not others, as once, few, many or a class when expanded.

TRBJ2-6 . . TRBV6-1 CASSEAVQAGGSGANVLTF TGTGCCAGCAGTGAAGCCGTCCAAGCGGGTGGCTCTGGGGCCAACGTCCTGACTTTC
TRBJ2-2 . . TRBV2 CASSRGLLLMGELFF TGTGCCAGCAGCCGGGGACTGCTTTTGATGGGGGAGCTGTTTTTT
TRBJ2-3 . . TRBV28 CASSLRQGTDTQYF TGTGCCAGCAGTTTACGGCAGGGGACAGATACGCAGTATTTT
TRBJ1-1 TRBD1 few TRBV13 CASSLGQGQGMTEAFF TGTGCCAGCAGCTTAGGCCAGGGACAGGGGATGACTGAAGCTTTCTTT
TRBJ2-7 TRBD2 once TRBV6-1 CASSEVGLAPYEQYF TGTGCCAGCAGTGAGGTAGGACTAGCACCCTACGAGCAGTACTTC
TRBJ1-5 TRBD1 . TRBV7-2 CASSSDRDQPQHF TGTGCCAGCAGCTCAGACAGGGATCAGCCCCAGCATTTT
TRBJ2-7 TRBD2 . TRBV18 CASSPPASGEGYEQYF TGTGCCAGCTCACCCCCAGCTAGCGGGGAGGGTTACGAGCAGTACTTC
TRBJ2-7 . . TRBV13 CASSLAGQGSYEQYF TGTGCCAGCAGCTTAGCGGGGCAGGGGAGCTACGAGCAGTACTTC
TRBJ2-7 TRBD1 . TRBV7-8 CASSRGTGYEQYF TGTGCCAGCAGCCGTGGGACAGGCTACGAGCAGTACTTC
TRBJ1-1 TRBD1 . TRBV7-2 CASTSRGRDSLNTEAFF TGTGCCAGCACCTCCCGCGGCCGGGACAGCTTGAACACTGAAGCTTTCTTT
TRBJ2-7 TRBD1 few TRBV5-8 CVTYRDRFYEQYF TGTGTCACGTACCGGGACAGGTTTTACGAGCAGTACTTC
TRBJ2-7 TRBD2 . TRBV4-3 CASSQVGGGREQYF TGCGCCAGCAGCCAAGTAGGCGGGGGGCGGGAGCAGTACTTC
TRBJ1-1 . . TRBV4-1 CASSQDIRQGLDAFF TGCGCCAGCAGCCAAGATATTCGGCAGGGTTTGGATGCTTTCTTT
TRBJ2-7 . . TRBV4-2 CASSAGYEQYF TGTGCCAGCAGCGCCGGTTACGAGCAGTACTTC
TRBJ2-3 TRBD1 few TRBV5-6 CASSLETGGTDTQYF TGTGCCAGCAGCTTGGAGACAGGGGGCACAGATACGCAGTATTTT
TRBJ2-3 . . TRBV5-1 CASSLAQGFTDTQYF TGCGCCAGCAGCTTGGCGCAGGGATTCACAGATACGCAGTATTTT
TRBJ2-2 TRBD2 . TRBV7-2 CASSWGSLAGKTGELFF TGTGCCAGCAGTTGGGGGTCATTAGCGGGAAAGACCGGGGAGCTGTTTTTT
TRBJ1-1 . . TRBV28 CATHKGQNTEAFF TGTGCCACCCACAAGGGACAGAACACTGAAGCTTTCTTT
TRBJ1-1 . . TRBV7-9 CAGSLSIQKAFF TGTGCCGGCAGCTTAAGTATCCAGAAAGCTTTCTTT
TRBJ2-7 TRBD1 few TRBV18 CASSPRRGGLSYEQYF TGTGCCAGCTCACCACGGCGAGGGGGCCTCTCCTACGAGCAGTACTTC
TRBJ2-7 TRBD1 . TRBV30 CAWSVGTVDEQYF TGTGCCTGGAGTGTCGGGACAGTCGACGAGCAGTACTTC
TRBJ2-4 TRBD1 . TRBV2 CASKPGQGLIGAKNIQYF TGTGCCAGCAAGCCGGGACAGGGTTTAATCGGGGCCAAAAACATTCAGTACTTC
TRBJ2-2 TRBD2 . TRBV27 CASSLLAGVNTGELFF TGTGCCAGCAGTTTATTAGCGGGAGTGAACACCGGGGAGCTGTTTTTT
TRBJ2-7 TRBD2 once TRBV4-3 CASSPELPAGVAYEQYF TGCGCCAGCAGCCCCGAGCTTCCGGCGGGAGTAGCTTACGAGCAGTACTTC
TRBJ1-2 . . TRBV28 CASSFSTDLRRSYGYTF TGTGCCAGCAGTTTTTCCACCGACCTCCGGAGAAGCTATGGCTACACCTTC
TRBJ2-1 TRBD2 . TRBV19 CAIGGLAGVHEQFF TGTGCCATCGGGGGGCTAGCGGGAGTCCATGAGCAGTTCTTC
TRBJ1-1 . . TRBV11-2 CASRRITRGPTEAFF TGTGCCAGCAGGCGCATCACCAGGGGACCCACTGAAGCTTTCTTT
TRBJ1-1 . few TRBV9 CASSPQVGRTEAFF TGTGCCAGCAGCCCACAGGTGGGTCGCACTGAAGCTTTCTTT